This T cell receptor (beta chain) was sequenced during a study of blood T cell repertoires in COVID-19 (TCRdb year 2020). About the study as a whole: The collaborator samples originated in the United States, Italy and Spain and spanned the acute and convalescent phases of COVID-19. A de-identified subject ID, COVID-19 status, age in years and sex were almost always included in the sample metadata. Deeply sampled blood TCRbeta repertoires from subjects exposed to, actively infected with, or recovered from COVID-19 were included in the dataset. The material from the prospective study consisted of cDNA or gDNA derived from T cells, B-cell-depleted T cells, or PBMCs. The repertoires were released in a freely available public database meant as a resource for research on the immune response to SARS-CoV-2. Where HLA class I and class II types were available, the types were taken from metadata supplied by the sample provider, not from assay-based typing. Samples were obtained from the ongoing ImmuneRACE study (first 160 participants) and from 1,000 to 1,500 subjects provided by 6 global collaborators. The paper's findings and limits, for the study overall: The amount of clinical and demographic metadata varied by source and participant and was provided uncurated.

The immunoSEQ Assay, a bias-controlled multiplex PCR, was used to amplify TCRbeta CDR3 regions from genomic DNA. Per the original workflow: The number of nucleated cells in each sample was estimated from the amplification of reference gene primers within the assay. Sequence reads were collapsed and filtered to measure the absolute abundance of every unique TCRbeta CDR3 rearrangement. Productive Simpson clonality was computed per sample as the square root of Simpson's diversity index over productive rearrangements. In its TCRdb copy, this immuneACCESS table keeps in-frame sequences only and misses some clones. Where compared with another copy, unresolved V genes explain less than half of these, and the others have no known cause. The V and J calls and clone size come from that table; D and trimming were worked out from the DNA. A total of about 67,000 clones appear in this sample, nearly 80% of them only once. The leading ten clones occupy 6.3% of the sample.

Points on this clone: Its antigen is not yet known. There are no base qualities to consult, and no much larger clone falls within one base.

Each collaborating institution followed its own protocols to collect whole blood in K2EDTA tubes. For TCRbeta analysis, collaborator samples were shipped as frozen whole blood, as isolated PBMCs, or as DNA extracted from either sample type. Sequenced material: peripheral blood. The sequence was collected from a woman in her fifties or sixties with acute or convalescent COVID-19.

The nucleotides are TGTGCCAGCAGTGATCCCGCAGCGCCCTATAATTCACCCCTCCACTTT. Its translation reads: CASSDPAAPYNSPLHF. The V and J genes are TRBV25-1 and TRBJ1-6; no D gene call is confident. The CDR3 runs 16 amino acids, cysteine and phenylalanine included. Of all the DNA, just the CDR3 is kept, 48 bases in frame from base 1. The junction shows trimming of 3 bases on V and 2 bases on J, plus 11 bases between the germline ends. The germline V gene yields MGHDK for CDR1 and SYGVNS for CDR2.